This paragraph covers one TCR beta chain sequence. This specimen belongs to a study of blood T cell repertoires in COVID-19. Method: immunoSEQ multiplex PCR; TCRdb's copy keeps in-frame clones and lacks some. The table lists 200,000 or so clones, 88% of them singletons. Germline V gene lookup returns CDR1 LNHDA and CDR2 SQIVND (reference sequence). This CDR3 has 13 amino acids. V lost 7 bases to trimming and J lost 5 bases, with 14 bases between them. Sequencing was performed on PBMCs or T cells enriched from blood (not recorded which). The V gene is TRBV19, the J gene TRBJ2-5; D gene uncertain. The source of this sequence is a woman aged 25 to 39 who had been exposed to COVID-19. Here the CDR3 reads CASTVADGETQYF. The CDR3 bases are TGTGCCAGTACTGTGGCCGACGGGGAGACCCAGTACTTC.